The rows below give T cell receptor beta chains drawn from one sample of a study of follicular helper T cells after annual influenza vaccination. Sequencing used immunoSEQ multiplex PCR; TCRdb keeps in-frame clones, though not all of them. The data show some 9,800 clones, roughly four fifths seen once. The material was CXCR5- memory CD4+ T cells sorted from blood, obtained 7 days after influenza vaccination. The receptor set was obtained from an adult who received the influenza vaccine. Each CDR3 is given with its conserved first and last residue. Fields, in order: J gene, clone size, D gene, V gene, CDR3 DNA, CDR3 protein. The D gene is left open where the match is weak. A clone size is listed for some rows: how often the clone was seen (once, few, many), or a class if it is expanded.

>TRBJ2-1|.|TRBD2|TRBV7-9
TGTGCCAGCCGGACTAGCGTTATCCGCAATGAGCAGTTCTTC
CASRTSVIRNEQFF
>TRBJ2-2|once|.|TRBV21-1
TGTGCCAGCAGCTACCCGCCCCGGACAGAGAACACCGGGGAGCTGTTTTTT
CASSYPPRTENTGELFF
>TRBJ2-7|.|TRBD2|TRBV5-4
TGTGCCAGCAGCCGGGGGGGGACATATTCCTACGAGCAGTACTTC
CASSRGGTYSYEQYF
>TRBJ2-2|.|.|TRBV7-3
TGTGCCAGCAGCCCGGGACTTGTCAACACCGGGGAGCTGTTTTTT
CASSPGLVNTGELFF
>TRBJ1-5|once|.|TRBV5-5
TGTGCCAGCAGCTCGCAATTACAGGAGGGGAGCAATCAGCCCCAGCATTTT
CASSSQLQEGSNQPQHF
>TRBJ2-7|.|TRBD1|TRBV7-2
TGTGCCAGCAGCCACTCCGGGACAGGGTGGTTTCGCGAGCAGTACTTC
CASSHSGTGWFREQYF
>TRBJ1-4|once|.|TRBV28
TGTGCCAGCAGTGGGCGGGCAGGCCTTGAAAAACTGTTTTTT
CASSGRAGLEKLFF
>TRBJ1-5|.|TRBD1|TRBV6-1
TGTGCCAGCAGGTCCGGGACAGGCATAGTTCAGCCCCAGCATTTT
CASRSGTGIVQPQHF
>TRBJ1-2|.|.|TRBV19
TGTGCCAGTAGATTCATAAAAGGCGGCTACACCTTC
CASRFIKGGYTF
>TRBJ2-7|.|.|TRBV11-3
TGTGCCAGCAGCCCACGGGTTTACGAGCAGTACTTC
CASSPRVYEQYF
>TRBJ1-1|few|.|TRBV7-9
TGTGCCAGCAGCTTTGTCCAGAACACTGAAGCTTTCTTT
CASSFVQNTEAFF
>TRBJ2-7|.|TRBD1|TRBV9
TGTGCCAGCAGCTTAGGGACAGGGACCTACTACGAGCAGTACTTC
CASSLGTGTYYEQYF
>TRBJ1-2|.|.|TRBV5-1
TGCGCCAGCAGCTTGGCAGAGGCGGGAGGACTATATGGCTACACCTTC
CASSLAEAGGLYGYTF
>TRBJ2-7|.|TRBD1|TRBV7-2
TGTGCCAGCAGCCCTGGGGGGACAGGGGGCCACGAGCAGTACTTC
CASSPGGTGGHEQYF